One and the same sample provided the 20 T cell receptor beta chains below, sequenced in a study of OX40 agonist ivuxolimab in advanced cancers. Clones were sequenced by immunoSEQ multiplex PCR, and TCRdb holds only the in-frame ones, with some missing. The table has about 98,000 clones, 90% to 95% seen once. Material: CD4+ or CD8+ T cells sorted from blood, obtained in a trial of the OX40 agonist ivuxolimab. The receptor source for this set is an adult with an advanced solid tumor such as melanoma, head and neck, liver or kidney cancer.

The rearrangement uses TRBV19 and TRBJ1-5; the D is unclear. The ends were cut back, 1 base at V and 0 bases at J, with 10 bases in the middle. Germline lookup yields CDR1 LNHDA and CDR2 SQIVND (reference sequence). This CDR3 is built from 16 residues. The CDR3 loop reads CASSIGQFYSNQPQHF. The CDR3 DNA reads as TGTGCCAGTAGTATAGGGCAGTTTTATAGCAATCAGCCCCAGCATTTT.

V usage is TRBV15 and J usage is TRBJ1-5; D gene uncertain. The germline gives CDR1 LNHNV, CDR2 YYDKDF (reference sequence). Trimming removed 0 bases from V and 0 bases from J, with 12 bases in between. The CDR3 extends over 17 amino acids. The CDR3 nucleotides are TGTGCCACCAGCAGAGAACGGGCGGGATATAGCAATCAGCCCCAGCATTTT. Amino acids: CATSRERAGYSNQPQHF.

In its sample, this clone was seen once. V and J are TRBV6-6 and TRBJ2-3; 7 positions match TRBD2. Germline V lookup: CDR1 MNHNY, CDR2 SVGAGI (reference sequence). Trimming took 7 bases from V and 0 from J; bases not matched to a gene: 10. The CDR3 sequence is 16 residues long. As DNA, the CDR3 is TGTGCCAGCACCAGCGGGACTACTTTTAGCACAGATACGCAGTATTTT. Translation gives CASTSGTTFSTDTQYF.

The CDR3 loop reads CAWSGGLAGGPWEQFF. The CDR3 DNA follows: TGTGCCTGGAGTGGAGGACTAGCGGGAGGGCCGTGGGAGCAGTTCTTC. This sequence joins TRBV30 and TRBJ2-1; the match to TRBD2 covers 15 bases. The CDR3 length is 16 residues. Germline-derived CDR1 and CDR2 are GTSNPN and SVGIG (reference sequence). Losses at the gene ends were 1 base for V and 10 bases for J; bases not matched to a gene: 8. Based on the CDR3 plus reference TRBV30 and TRBJ2-1, the full variable domain is SQTIHQWPATLVQPVGSPLSLECTVEGTSNPNLYWYRQAAGRGLQLLFYSVGIGQISSEVPQNLSASRPQDRQFILSSKKLLLSDSGFYLCAWSGGLAGGPWEQFFGPGTRLTVL.

The rearrangement uses TRBV25-1 and TRBJ2-1; tentatively, D is TRBD1 (5 bases). From germline, CDR1 is MGHDK and CDR2 SYGVNS. V lost 5 bases to trimming and J lost 4 bases, with 12 bases between them. This CDR3 comprises 14 residues. DNA for the CDR3: TGTGCCAGCAGTCAGGGAAGTGTTTACAATGAGCAGTTCTTC. Protein product: CASSQGSVYNEQFF.

V gene TRBV6-4 combines with J gene TRBJ1-1; D is unresolved. Germline CDR1 and CDR2: MRHNA and SNTAGT. This CDR3 contains 11 residues. V lost 3 bases and J 6 bases, leaving 5 bases between the germline ends. The CDR3 bases are TGTGCCAGCAGTGAGGGAGCTGAAGCTTTCTTT. Translated: CASSEGAEAFF.

This clone came up once. This chain joins TRBV10-3 and TRBJ1-3; perhaps TRBD1 as D (6 bases). Germline V gene lookup returns CDR1 ENHRY and CDR2 SYGVKD. V was pared by 7 bases and J by 0 bases, with 10 bases between. CDR3 length: 14 residues. CDR3 loop: CAIKGGASGNTIYF. As DNA, the CDR3 is TGTGCCATCAAGGGGGGGGCCTCTGGAAACACCATATATTTT.

The gene calls are TRBV2 and TRBJ1-5, with D unresolved. CDR1 and CDR2 (germline): SNHLY, FYNNEI. The V gene lost 5 bases and the J gene lost 1 base, with 3 bases spanning the gap. The CDR3 is 12 residues long. For the CDR3, the DNA is TGTGCCAGCAGTATGAGCAATCAGCCCCAGCATTTT. Translation gives CASSMSNQPQHF.

This clone was picked up one time. This chain links TRBV19 with TRBJ1-5; no definite D call. CDR3 size: 13 residues. Germline loops: CDR1 LNHDA, CDR2 SQIVND (reference sequence). V shed 3 bases and J shed 7 bases, with 10 bases lying between them. CDR3 coding DNA: TGTGCCAGTAGTATCAGGACGGGACAGCCCCAGCATTTT. This translates into CASSIRTGQPQHF.

V and J are TRBV6-6 and TRBJ1-5; D call uncertain. V was cut by 4 bases and J by 4 bases, with 8 bases left in between. CDR1 is MNHNY and CDR2 is SVGAGI in the germline V gene (reference sequence). CDR3 length: 13 residues. The CDR3 nucleotides read TGTGCCAGCAGTTTCTCAGGAAATCAGCCCCAGCATTTT. The encoded protein is CASSFSGNQPQHF.

V usage is TRBV15 and J usage is TRBJ1-4; 9 bases fit TRBD1. Germline lookup yields CDR1 LNHNV and CDR2 YYDKDF (reference sequence). V lost 5 bases, J lost 4 bases, and 5 bases stayed unmatched. The CDR3 is 15 residues long. This CDR3 is CATSPRQGVNEKLFF. CDR3 sequence (DNA): TGTGCCACCAGCCCTCGACAGGGGGTTAATGAAAAACTGTTTTTT.

This clone was counted only a few times. V gene TRBV30 combines with J gene TRBJ1-1; 9 nucleotides align to TRBD1. In germline, CDR1 is GTSNPN, CDR2 SVGIG (reference sequence). This CDR3 is built from 12 residues. The CDR3 DNA follows: TGTGCTCGGGACAGGGTAAACACTGAAGCTTTCTTT. Translating it yields CARDRVNTEAFF.

The rearrangement joins TRBV30 to TRBJ1-3; D perhaps matches TRBD1 (5 bases). Germline V lookup: CDR1 GTSNPN, CDR2 SVGIG (reference sequence). The length of the CDR3 is 12 residues. Trimming removed 5 bases from V and 8 bases from J, with 13 bases in between. CDR3 in DNA: TGTGCCTGGGGGGGTGCGGGGCACACCATATATTTT. It yields the protein CAWGGAGHTIYF.

The gene calls are TRBV6-5 and TRBJ1-2; D is unclear. In germline, CDR1 is MNHEY, CDR2 SVGAGI. The length of the CDR3 is 12 residues. Trimming left V 5 bases short and J 5 bases short, with 9 bases between. CDR3 nucleotide sequence: TGTGCCAGCAGTGAAAAGGTATATGGCTACACCTTC. Translated, it gives CASSEKVYGYTF.

The V call is TRBV2, the J call TRBJ1-6, with 8 bases matching TRBD1. This CDR3 has 13 amino acids. V gave up 8 bases and J gave up 7 bases; unmatched junction bases: 4. Germline V CDR1 and CDR2: SNHLY, FYNNEI. CDR3 coding DNA: TGTGCCAGCCCCGGACAGGGCAATTCACCCCTCCACTTT. Its protein product is CASPGQGNSPLHF.

The chain links TRBV5-1 to TRBJ2-2; D ambiguous. Germline-derived CDR1 and CDR2 are SGHRS and YFSETQ. This CDR3 spans 14 amino acids. V was pared by 1 base and J by 2 bases, with 6 bases between. The CDR3 DNA sequence: TGCGCCAGCAGCTTGCAACAAAACACCGGGGAGCTGTTTTTT. This translates into CASSLQQNTGELFF.

A single count supports this clone. Other DNA sequences in this sample translate to the same CDR3. The chain is built from TRBV5-1 and TRBJ2-6; no clear D. V shed 0 bases and J shed 0 bases, with 4 bases lying between them. The V gene's germline CDR1 is SGHRS and CDR2 YFSETQ. The CDR3 sequence is 15 residues long. As DNA, the CDR3 is TGCGCCAGCAGCTTGGGGAACTCTGGGGCCAACGTCCTGACTTTC. It codes for CASSLGNSGANVLTF.

V gene TRBV4-3 combines with J gene TRBJ2-5, with a weak D call TRBD2 (6 bases). Germline loops: CDR1 LGHNA, CDR2 YSLEER. The CDR3 contains 13 residues. V dropped 2 bases and J dropped 5 bases, with 9 bases sitting between them. The chain's CDR3 is CASSQTAGETQYF. The CDR3 nucleotides are TGCGCCAGCAGCCAAACCGCGGGGGAGACCCAGTACTTC.

V gene TRBV28 combines with J gene TRBJ1-4; D possibly corresponds to TRBD1 (6 bases). The CDR3 sequence is 23 residues long. Germline lookup yields CDR1 MDHEN and CDR2 SYDVKM. Trimming shortened V by 3 bases and J by 0 bases, and 32 bases separated the two germline ends. The CDR3 loop reads CASSFEWRTGLRPTGPTNEKLFF. The CDR3 nucleotides are TGTGCCAGCAGTTTCGAGTGGAGGACCGGGCTTAGGCCGACAGGCCCAACTAATGAAAAACTGTTTTTT.

The CDR3 loop is CASSRSTGVEETQYF. The CDR3 DNA sequence: TGTGCCAGCAGTCGATCCACAGGGGTCGAGGAGACCCAGTACTTC. The chain carries TRBV7-9 and TRBJ2-5; the match to TRBD1 covers 7 bases. Trimming at V came to 6 bases and at J to 5 bases, leaving 12 bases not matched to a gene. This CDR3 comprises 15 residues. CDR1 and CDR2 from the germline V gene are SEHNR and FQNEAQ (reference sequence).